This T cell receptor beta chain was profiled in a study of T cells after yellow fever vaccination. Looking at the study overall: The authors prepared low-cell-number fractions using SMART-Seq v4 Ultra Low Input.

Study outcomes and limitations: Among primary-vaccination clones, most reappeared after the booster, at around 97% for CD4 and under 90% for CD8. A weaker but faster secondary response was observed, peaking on day 5 versus 15.

This clonotype has a count of ten or more. Its antigen remains unidentified. The CDR3 contains 17 residues. Trimming took 5 bases from V and 10 from J; bases not matched to a gene: 20. The germline gives CDR1 MDHEN, CDR2 SYDVKM. TCRdb called the 5' RACE reads again in MiXCR, with one record for every CDR3 protein. This sample has over 130,000 distinct CDR3 sequences, with less than 9.5% found just once. This receptor was taken from a man aged 25 to 40 who received the YFV17D yellow fever vaccine. The chain recombines TRBV28 with TRBJ2-1, with 7 bases identical to TRBD2. This specimen consisted of CD4+ T cells sorted from PBMCs, obtained 5 days after the yellow fever booster vaccination. This chain's CDR3 is CASSPSSGTTRGGEQFF. CDR3 DNA sequence: TGTGCCAGCAGTCCTTCCTCCGGGACTACCCGCGGAGGGGAGCAGTTCTTC.